In this sample, the clone carrying this T cell receptor beta chain turned up many times. This sample is drawn from a study of T cells in Graves' hyperthyroidism and ophthalmopathy. Study overall: Pretreatment peripheral blood was obtained at initial diagnosis.

Diagnostic decisions used clinical symptoms, serum thyroxine and TRAb, thyroid ultrasound and orbital computed tomography. The blood specimen was taken at initial hyperthyroidism diagnosis, before any ophthalmopathy symptoms. Amplification of TCR beta CDR3 regions was performed using RNA transcripts as template. When the TCR CDR3 underwent first-round RT-PCR, the HTBI primer set was used. TCRdb re-analysed the multiplex PCR reads in MiXCR, keeping a single row per CDR3 protein. The sample has approximately 360,000 distinct CDR3 sequences; 15% to 19% are singletons. This clonotype was sampled from a woman younger than 35 with Graves' hyperthyroidism that later progressed to Graves' ophthalmopathy. Sequencing used blood.

CDR3 in amino acids: CASTPGGGDGNTIYF. The CDR3 bases are TGTGCCAGCACCCCAGGGGGTGGGGATGGAAACACCATATATTTT. This chain links TRBV28 with TRBJ1-3; TRBD1 agrees at 7 bases. Germline lookup yields CDR1 MDHEN and CDR2 SYDVKM. V shed 7 bases and J 3 bases; nucleotides not matched to a gene: 9. The CDR3 contains 15 residues.